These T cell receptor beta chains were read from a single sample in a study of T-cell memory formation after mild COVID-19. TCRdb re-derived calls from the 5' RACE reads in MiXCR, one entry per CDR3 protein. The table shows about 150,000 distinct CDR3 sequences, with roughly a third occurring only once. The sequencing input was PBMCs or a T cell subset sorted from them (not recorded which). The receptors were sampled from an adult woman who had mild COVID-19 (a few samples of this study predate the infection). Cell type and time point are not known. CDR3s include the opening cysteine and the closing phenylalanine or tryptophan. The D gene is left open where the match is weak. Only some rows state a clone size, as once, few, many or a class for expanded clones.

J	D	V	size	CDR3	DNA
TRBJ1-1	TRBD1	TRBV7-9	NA	CAGSLVQGQGAAFF	TGTGCCGGCAGCTTAGTTCAAGGGCAGGGGGCCGCTTTCTTT
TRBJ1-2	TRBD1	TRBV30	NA	CAYYRGDFYGYTF	TGTGCCTACTACAGGGGGGACTTCTATGGCTACACCTTC
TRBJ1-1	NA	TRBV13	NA	CASSLENTEAFF	TGTGCCAGCAGCTTAGAAAACACTGAAGCTTTCTTT
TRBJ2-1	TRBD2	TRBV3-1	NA	CASSQEWAGGVYNEQFF	TGTGCCAGCAGCCAAGAATGGGCGGGGGGGGTCTACAATGAGCAGTTCTTC
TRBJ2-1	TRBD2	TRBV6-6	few	CASSELLAAISNEQFF	TGTGCCAGCAGTGAACTACTAGCGGCCATCTCCAATGAGCAGTTCTTC
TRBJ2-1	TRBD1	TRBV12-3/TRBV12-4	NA	CASTLRDRGYNEQFF	TGTGCCAGCACCCTACGGGACAGGGGTTACAATGAGCAGTTCTTC
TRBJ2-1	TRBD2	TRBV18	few	CASSRGGGNNEQFF	TGTGCCAGCTCACGAGGCGGGGGGAACAATGAGCAGTTCTTC
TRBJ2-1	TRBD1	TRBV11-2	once	CASSSGTANEQFF	TGTGCCAGCAGCTCTGGGACAGCTAATGAGCAGTTCTTC
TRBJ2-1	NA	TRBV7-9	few	CASSADYHASYNEQFF	TGTGCCAGCAGCGCTGACTATCACGCCTCCTACAATGAGCAGTTCTTC
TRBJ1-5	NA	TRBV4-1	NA	CASSVQQGNSNQPQHF	TGCGCCAGCAGCGTACAACAGGGAAATAGCAATCAGCCCCAGCATTTT
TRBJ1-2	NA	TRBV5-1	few	CASSLGVSGNYGYTF	TGCGCCAGCAGCTTGGGAGTATCTGGGAATTATGGCTACACCTTC
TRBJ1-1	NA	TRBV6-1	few	CASEGGLNTEAFF	TGTGCCAGCGAGGGGGGGCTGAACACTGAAGCTTTCTTT
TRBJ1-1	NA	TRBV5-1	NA	CASSAAGGANEAFF	TGCGCCAGCAGCGCGGCGGGGGGCGCGAATGAAGCTTTCTTT
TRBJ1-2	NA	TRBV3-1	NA	CASSQAPYNYGYTF	TGTGCCAGCAGCCAAGCCCCGTATAACTATGGCTACACCTTC
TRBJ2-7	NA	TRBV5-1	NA	CASSVDRHEQYF	TGCGCCAGCAGCGTCGACAGGCACGAGCAGTACTTC
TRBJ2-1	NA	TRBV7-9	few	CASSFSFNEQFF	TGTGCCAGCAGCTTTTCATTCAATGAGCAGTTCTTC
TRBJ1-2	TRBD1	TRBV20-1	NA	CSARATGQGGYGYTF	TGCAGTGCGCGAGCAACGGGACAGGGTGGCTATGGCTACACCTTC
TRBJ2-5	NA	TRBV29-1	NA	CSIGVGETQYF	TGCAGCATAGGGGTAGGGGAGACCCAGTACTTC
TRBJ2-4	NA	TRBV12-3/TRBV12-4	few	CASSSPLTPSAKNIQYF	TGTGCCAGCAGTTCACCCCTTACACCCTCAGCCAAAAACATTCAGTACTTC